The T cell receptor beta chain under discussion was sequenced for a study of tumor T cells in aggressive B-cell lymphoma. This clone has only one observation. The germline CDR1 and CDR2 sequences are SGHVS and FNYEAQ. The V and J ends lost 0 bases and 9 bases, in that order; junction bases with no gene match: 2. The CDR3 totals 13 residues. Sequencing was performed with immunoSEQ multiplex PCR; in TCRdb, only in-frame clones are kept and a portion is missing. The sample records fewer than 2,500 clones, approximately 88% being singletons. The gene calls are TRBV7-6 and TRBJ2-3; 8 bases fit TRBD2. The clonotype comes from an adult with diffuse large B cell lymphoma. The sequenced material came from tumor tissue. The CDR3, as DNA: TGTGCCAGCAGCTTAGCGCGGGGGGTAACGCAGTATTTT. Translating gives CASSLARGVTQYF.